The rows below give T cell receptor beta chains drawn from one sample of a study of T cell responses to AZD1222 COVID-19 vaccine. Measured with immunoSEQ multiplex PCR; TCRdb has only the in-frame clones, and not every one. The top ten hold under 2% of the sample, which has some 120,000 clones, 80% to 90% seen once. Here the sequenced sample was peripheral blood, taken on day 0 of AZD1222 vaccination. The receptors derive from an adult in good health. CDR3s include the opening cysteine and the closing phenylalanine or tryptophan. Fields, in order: V gene, J gene, clone size, D gene, CDR3 DNA, CDR3 protein. D genes are given only for firm matches. Size is omitted from some rows. Given values are once, few, many or a class for expanded clones.

V gene: TRBV20-1
J gene: TRBJ1-2
clone size: NA
D gene: NA
CDR3 DNA: TGCAGTGCTAGAACAGGGTACGGCTACACCTTC
CDR3 protein: CSARTGYGYTF

V gene: TRBV15
J gene: TRBJ2-7
clone size: NA
D gene: NA
CDR3 DNA: TGTGCCACCAGCAGTAGAGCACAGGGCTGGGAGCAGTACTTC
CDR3 protein: CATSSRAQGWEQYF

V gene: TRBV4-2
J gene: TRBJ1-6
clone size: NA
D gene: TRBD1
CDR3 DNA: TGTGCCAGCAGCCCCGCCGGGACAGGGGGCTTTGGGCCCAATTCACCCCTCCACTTT
CDR3 protein: CASSPAGTGGFGPNSPLHF

V gene: TRBV21-1
J gene: TRBJ1-5
clone size: NA
D gene: NA
CDR3 DNA: TGTGCCAGCAGCAAGTTTGAGAGATCCCTCCCCACCTATCAGCCCCAGCATTTT
CDR3 protein: CASSKFERSLPTYQPQHF

V gene: TRBV18
J gene: TRBJ1-1
clone size: few
D gene: NA
CDR3 DNA: TGTGCCAGCTCACCGGGACTGGACCACACTGAAGCTTTCTTT
CDR3 protein: CASSPGLDHTEAFF

V gene: TRBV7-3
J gene: TRBJ1-2
clone size: NA
D gene: TRBD1
CDR3 DNA: TGTGCCAGCAGACCCGACAGGGGGGCCTATGGCTACACCTTC
CDR3 protein: CASRPDRGAYGYTF

V gene: TRBV2
J gene: TRBJ1-1
clone size: NA
D gene: NA
CDR3 DNA: TGTGCCAGCAGTGGAGAGAGGGACACTGAAGCTTTCTTT
CDR3 protein: CASSGERDTEAFF

V gene: TRBV5-1
J gene: TRBJ2-2
clone size: NA
D gene: NA
CDR3 DNA: TGCGCCAGCAGCTTCGGAGCCGCCGGGGAGCTGTTTTTT
CDR3 protein: CASSFGAAGELFF

V gene: TRBV10-1
J gene: TRBJ2-7
clone size: NA
D gene: NA
CDR3 DNA: TGCGCCAGCAGTGAGACGGCAGGGGGGATAAGTTACGAGCAGTACTTC
CDR3 protein: CASSETAGGISYEQYF

V gene: TRBV7-2
J gene: TRBJ2-7
clone size: few
D gene: TRBD1
CDR3 DNA: TGTGCCAGCAGCCCATCGGGACAGGGGGTACTCTACGAGCAGTACTTC
CDR3 protein: CASSPSGQGVLYEQYF

V gene: TRBV4-1
J gene: TRBJ2-6
clone size: NA
D gene: TRBD1
CDR3 DNA: TGCGCCAGCAGCCCGTCGACAGGGTCTGGGGCCAACGTCCTGACTTTC
CDR3 protein: CASSPSTGSGANVLTF

V gene: TRBV30
J gene: TRBJ2-3
clone size: NA
D gene: NA
CDR3 DNA: TGTGCCTGGAAAAGGGGAGGGGGGCGCACAGATACGCAGTATTTT
CDR3 protein: CAWKRGGGRTDTQYF

V gene: TRBV4-3
J gene: TRBJ2-4
clone size: NA
D gene: NA
CDR3 DNA: TGCGCCAGCAGCCGCTTATGGAGGGAGGAGAGGAACATTCAGTACTTC
CDR3 protein: CASSRLWREERNIQYF

V gene: TRBV19
J gene: TRBJ2-2
clone size: NA
D gene: TRBD1
CDR3 DNA: TGTGCCAGTAGTATAATGGCAGGGGGCCGCACCGGGGAGCTGTTTTTT
CDR3 protein: CASSIMAGGRTGELFF

V gene: TRBV2
J gene: TRBJ1-4
clone size: NA
D gene: NA
CDR3 DNA: TGTGCCAGCGGCCGAGGGAAGGGAACTAATGAAAAACTGTTTTTT
CDR3 protein: CASGRGKGTNEKLFF

V gene: TRBV30
J gene: TRBJ1-6
clone size: NA
D gene: NA
CDR3 DNA: TGTGCCTGGAGTGTCGGGCAGGGGATTTCACCCCTCCACTTT
CDR3 protein: CAWSVGQGISPLHF